This T cell receptor beta chain was recorded in a study of T cell responses to AZD1222 COVID-19 vaccine. General study findings and limits: The peak T cell response came first, and repertoires were sampled only after it. Among the donors, most were white British and more were female, and clonal diversity was possibly underestimated.

This clone was recorded once. Its antigen is still unknown. The V gene lost 4 bases and the J gene lost 4 bases, with 11 bases spanning the gap. CDR1 and CDR2 from the germline V gene are SGDLS and YYNGEE. The CDR3 spans 13 residues. Measured with immunoSEQ multiplex PCR; TCRdb has only the in-frame clones, and not every one. The sample holds approximately 270,000 clones, approximately 94% seen once. The TCR comes from an adult who received the AZD1222 COVID-19 vaccine. The chain combines TRBV9 with TRBJ2-5; weak D call: TRBD2 (6 bases). The sequences come from peripheral blood, collected 28 days after the second AZD1222 dose. In nucleotides, the CDR3 is TGTGCCAGCAGCCCAGCGGGTGGAGAGACCCAGTACTTC. This sequence encodes CASSPAGGETQYF.